The sequence of this T cell receptor beta chain was determined in a study of T cell responses to AZD1222 COVID-19 vaccine (dated by TCRdb to the early 2020s). In the study overall: A total of around 240 trial participants underwent TCR sequencing, of whom some 210 received two doses of AZD1222 and about 26 received two doses of the MenACWY control vaccine. Trial participants were enrolled into age subgroups of 18-55, 56-69 and 70-plus years, which contained 148, 28 and 57 TCR-sequenced participants, respectively.

Based on the germline V gene, the CDR1 and CDR2 sequences are SGHTA and FQGNSA. From its cysteine to its phenylalanine, the CDR3 spans 17 amino acids. The sequence is cut down to CDR3 DNA, 51 bases in frame from base 1. V loses 5 bases at its end and J loses 5 bases; junction bases beyond the gene matches: 13. In the case of this clone: Its antigen is currently not known. No clone much larger than this one lies a single base away; base qualities are absent.

Broader findings and caveats from the paper: Vaccine-associated CD4 TCRs spanned the whole spike protein, with dominant responses in regions 160-218 and 743-854. Conclusions about previously exposed vaccinees are limited, since just five or six AZD1222 recipients were seropositive for SARS-CoV-2 at baseline. Most participants were white British and females outnumbered males, and the authors suggested that clonal diversity may have been underestimated. Spike-specific TCR breadth and depth rose significantly after two AZD1222 doses compared with day 0 and with MenACWY recipients. Epitopes outside the regions mutated in the B.1.351 and B.1.1.7 variants were reportedly recognized by nearly half of the unique spike-specific TCRs. In the small 56-69-year group, the increase in depth fell short of significance, most likely because of low power. Because no day 14 peak-response samples were available, repertoires were characterized only after the peak T cell response.

The CDR3 regions of human TCRbeta chains were analyzed by immunosequencing. The paper's data handling went like this. Repertoire TCRs were checked for matches against a reference library of SARS-CoV-2-specific TCRs that had been generated using the MIRA antigen-specificity platform. Breadth meant the fraction of unique TCRs that were SARS-CoV-2-associated, whereas depth meant the fraction of total T cells that were SARS-CoV-2-associated. Using the MIRA data, every spike-specific TCR was mapped to the spike region that the TCR reacted to and assigned to either a CD4 or a CD8 class. Log10-transformed breadth and depth values were compared by one-way ANOVA with Sidak's multiple comparisons tests. TCRdb provides this immuneACCESS table in a form limited to in-frame rearrangements. Some clones are lacking; in checked studies, under half of them reflect an unresolved V gene, and why the rest are absent is not known. Clonal size and the V and J genes are those of that table, whereas D and trimming came from the DNA. The sample table records around 150,000 clones; approximately 89% of these occur just once. The ten largest clonotypes hold about 3.2% of the sample.

The time point label on this specimen signifies: baseline before first vaccination. The treatment or condition label for this specimen denotes: meningococcal conjugate vaccine given as trial control. Vaccinee samples were obtained from the UK trials COV001 and COV002, which included a single-blind randomized controlled phase 2/3 trial of AZD1222 (ChAdOx1 nCoV-19) in healthy adults. For TCRbeta chain sequencing, PBMC samples were collected from trial participants at day 0 and at day 28 after the second dose. This TCR was recovered from an adult in good health. The V and J genes are TRBV7-2 and TRBJ2-1, with 9 junctional bases fitting TRBD1. The source was peripheral blood, collected on day 0 of MenACWY control vaccination. The DNA sequence reads TGTGCCAGCAGCGCCGGAGGACAGGGGAAGAGGAACAATGAGCAGTTCTTC. This gives the protein CASSAGGQGKRNNEQFF. With the rest looked up from the reference TRBV7-2 and TRBJ2-1 genes rather than sequenced, the full variable domain is GAGVSQSPSNKVTEKGKDVELRCDPISGHTALYWYRQSLGQGLEFLIYFQGNSAPDKSGLPSDRFSAERTGGSVSTLTIQRTQQEDSAVYLCASSAGGQGKRNNEQFFGPGTRLTVL.